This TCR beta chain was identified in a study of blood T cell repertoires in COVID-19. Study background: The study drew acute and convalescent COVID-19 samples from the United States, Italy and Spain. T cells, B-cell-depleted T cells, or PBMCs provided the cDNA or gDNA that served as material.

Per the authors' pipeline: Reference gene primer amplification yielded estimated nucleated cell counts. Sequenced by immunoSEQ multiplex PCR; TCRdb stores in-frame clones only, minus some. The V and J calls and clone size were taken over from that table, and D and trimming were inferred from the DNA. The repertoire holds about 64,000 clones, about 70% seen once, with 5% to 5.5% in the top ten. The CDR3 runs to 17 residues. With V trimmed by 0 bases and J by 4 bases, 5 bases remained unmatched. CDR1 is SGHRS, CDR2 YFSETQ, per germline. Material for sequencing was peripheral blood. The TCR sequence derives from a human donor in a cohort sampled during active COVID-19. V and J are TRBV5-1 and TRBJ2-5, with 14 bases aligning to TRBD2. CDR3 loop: CASSLASTSGGGETQYF. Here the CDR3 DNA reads TGCGCCAGCAGCTTGGCCTCGACTAGCGGGGGGGGAGAGACCCAGTACTTC.